This is a list of T cell receptor beta chains from one sample in a study of neurological immune-mediated disorders. TCRdb recomputed calls from the 5' RACE reads with MiXCR, one row per CDR3 protein. The data hold 50,000 to 60,000 distinct CDR3 sequences, with around a sixth observed a single time. The source material was PBMCs. These receptors originate from a man in his sixties in good health. Both conserved end residues are part of each CDR3. Fields, in order: D gene, V gene, J gene, CDR3 protein. D genes are given only for firm matches.

>.|TRBV20-1|TRBJ2-1
CSARGPSARSYNEQFF
>.|TRBV3-1|TRBJ2-2
CASQGSVRTGELFF
>TRBD2|TRBV9|TRBJ2-7
CASSVEGAGGAYEQYF
>TRBD1|TRBV6-2/TRBV6-3|TRBJ2-1
CASTFNRDRVFNEQFF
>TRBD2|TRBV29-1|TRBJ2-1
CSVRTSGRLNEQFF
>TRBD2|TRBV5-1|TRBJ2-3
CASSFDADGAGDTDTQYF
>TRBD2|TRBV29-1|TRBJ2-1
CSVGGNLLAGGLGGNEQFF
>TRBD2|TRBV3-1|TRBJ2-1
CASSGRTSGYNEQFF
>.|TRBV5-6|TRBJ2-2
CASSLGQYTGELFF
>TRBD1|TRBV14|TRBJ2-1
CASSQDRGRPGFF
>.|TRBV29-1|TRBJ2-2
CSVTPSGGGELFF
>TRBD1|TRBV28|TRBJ2-2
CASGAGQGAPGELFF
>TRBD1|TRBV11-2|TRBJ2-7
CASSSIQGQGGLNPYF
>TRBD2|TRBV10-3|TRBJ2-2
CAIRGLAGDTGELFF
>.|TRBV14|TRBJ1-4
CASSQVRAPGVEKLFF
>TRBD2|TRBV27|TRBJ2-7
CASSLQREGPYEQYF
>.|TRBV20-1|TRBJ1-1
CSAPRTVNTEAFF
>TRBD2|TRBV4-2|TRBJ2-2
CASSQASGGGPGELFF
>.|TRBV6-1|TRBJ2-2
CASWKGLRNGELFF
>.|TRBV3-1|TRBJ2-1
CASSQDSRGINEQFF
>TRBD1|TRBV29-1|TRBJ2-7
CSVGTGEHEQYF
>.|TRBV14|TRBJ1-4
CASSRDMATNEKLFF
>TRBD2|TRBV18|TRBJ2-1
CASSQASGPYNEQFF
>TRBD1|TRBV4-1|TRBJ2-5
CASSRGTAQYQETQYF
>TRBD1|TRBV10-3|TRBJ2-1
CAISESGQGGDEQFF
>.|TRBV7-8|TRBJ1-2
CVSSLDKGYGYAF
>TRBD1|TRBV12-3/TRBV12-4|TRBJ1-1
CASSPRGTGGRTEAFF
>.|TRBV7-3|TRBJ2-1
CASSSDSFNEQFF
>TRBD1|TRBV20-1|TRBJ1-5
CSATGTGYNQPQHF
>TRBD1|TRBV29-1|TRBJ2-5
CSVERPGQGVQETQYF
>TRBD1|TRBV7-2|TRBJ1-1
CASSWGQLMNTEAFF
>.|TRBV5-1|TRBJ2-5
CASSPLTGNQETQYF
>.|TRBV5-6|TRBJ2-3
CASSNPPGRITDTQYF
>TRBD1|TRBV7-9|TRBJ1-1
CASSAYRGENTEAFF
>TRBD2|TRBV5-4|TRBJ2-1
CASSWGTSNEQFF
>TRBD1|TRBV18|TRBJ1-1
CASSSGQGVTEAFF
>.|TRBV5-1|TRBJ2-1
CASSPNPVPDEQFF
>.|TRBV20-1|TRBJ1-4
CSARDRTLSEKLFF
>.|TRBV12-3/TRBV12-4|TRBJ2-1
CASRTTRMAEQFF
>TRBD2|TRBV9|TRBJ2-3
CASSILAGEIDTQYF
>TRBD2|TRBV20-1|TRBJ2-1
CSASPLGGSYNEQFF
>.|TRBV7-7|TRBJ2-2
CASSLHQTTGELFF